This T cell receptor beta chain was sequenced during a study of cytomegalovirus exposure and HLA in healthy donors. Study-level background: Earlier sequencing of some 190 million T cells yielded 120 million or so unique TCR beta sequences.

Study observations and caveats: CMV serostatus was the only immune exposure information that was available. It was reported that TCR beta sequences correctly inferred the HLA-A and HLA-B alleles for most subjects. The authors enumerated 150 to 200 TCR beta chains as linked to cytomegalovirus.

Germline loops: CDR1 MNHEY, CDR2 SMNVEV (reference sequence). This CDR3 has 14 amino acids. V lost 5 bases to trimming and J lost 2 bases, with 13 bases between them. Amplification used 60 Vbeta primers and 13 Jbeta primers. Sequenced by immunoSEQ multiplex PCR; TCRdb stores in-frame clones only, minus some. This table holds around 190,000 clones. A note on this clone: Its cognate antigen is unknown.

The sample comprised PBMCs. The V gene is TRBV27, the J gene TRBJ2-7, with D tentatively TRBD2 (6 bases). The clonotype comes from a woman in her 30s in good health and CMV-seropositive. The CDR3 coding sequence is TGTGCCAGCAGTGCCAGCGGGTACCCCTACGAGCAGTACTTC. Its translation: CASSASGYPYEQYF.